Shown below are 25 T cell receptor beta chains from a single sample sequenced in a study of T-cell reconstitution after alpha-beta-depleted transplantation in children. Preparation of the TCRbeta library involved a method that used unique molecular identifiers. MiXCR was run by TCRdb on the PCR reads, yielding one entry per CDR3 protein. The sample has 80,000 to 100,000 distinct CDR3 sequences; less than 25% are singletons. Here the sequenced sample was PBMCs, taken before TCRalphabeta/CD19-depleted stem cell transplant. The receptors were gathered from a boy aged 2-15 years with acute lymphoblastic leukemia, due to receive a stem cell transplant.

This clonotype was observed a few times. The chain uses TRBV6-5 and TRBJ2-3; D is possibly TRBD1 (6 bases). The CDR3 totals 17 residues. Germline V gene lookup returns CDR1 MNHEY and CDR2 SVGAGI. V was pared by 0 bases and J by 7 bases, with 20 bases between. The CDR3 here is CASSYSILSGVGNTQYF. CDR3 nucleotides: TGTGCCAGCAGTTACTCGATTTTATCAGGGGTGGGAAATACGCAGTATTTT.

This clonotype has only a few counts. The V call is TRBV9, the J call TRBJ2-4, with 10 bases that match TRBD2. The V and J ends lost 3 bases and 7 bases, in that order; junction bases with no gene match: 7. The CDR3 consists of 15 residues. Germline V CDR1 and CDR2: SGDLS, YYNGEE. This CDR3 reads CASSATSGDHNIQYF. The CDR3 DNA reads as TGTGCCAGCAGCGCCACTAGCGGGGACCACAACATTCAGTACTTC.

The CDR3 reads CASSLDGTGAAGANVLTF. The CDR3 nucleotides read TGCGCCAGCAGCTTAGATGGGACAGGGGCGGCTGGGGCCAACGTCCTGACTTTC. This chain links TRBV5-1 with TRBJ2-6; TRBD1 agrees at 10 bases. This CDR3 has 18 residues. Germline V CDR1 and CDR2: SGHRS, YFSETQ. Trimming at V came to 2 bases and at J to 2 bases, leaving 7 bases not matched to a gene.

This chain connects TRBV28 to TRBJ1-2; TRBD1 might be the D (5 bases). Germline loops: CDR1 MDHEN, CDR2 SYDVKM. V lost 6 bases, J lost 4 bases, and 12 bases lay in between. The CDR3 runs to 13 residues. The CDR3 sequence: CASRLDSLYGYTF. In DNA form, the CDR3 reads TGTGCCAGCAGACTTGACAGCCTCTATGGCTACACCTTC.

In its sample, this clonotype was seen many times. The chain joins TRBV5-1 to TRBJ2-2, with 7 bases lining up with TRBD1. The V and J ends lost 4 bases and 3 bases, in that order; junction bases with no gene match: 6. The CDR3 is 15 residues long. CDR1 and CDR2 from the germline V gene are SGHRS and YFSETQ. CDR3 sequence reads: CASSPTGVHTGELFF. CDR3 sequence (DNA): TGCGCCAGCAGCCCTACAGGGGTTCACACCGGGGAGCTGTTTTTT.

This clonotype has a handful of counts. This chain links TRBV24-1 with TRBJ1-4; 12 bases match TRBD1. This CDR3 is 17 amino acids long. Trimming removed 5 bases from V and 4 bases from J; junction bases left unmatched: 7. Germline loops: CDR1 KGHDR, CDR2 SFDVKD. The CDR3 sequence is CATSARDRGQSNEKLFF. The CDR3 DNA reads as TGTGCCACCAGTGCAAGGGACAGGGGGCAGAGTAATGAAAAACTGTTTTTT.

This clonotype has more than one count but fewer than ten. The chain links TRBV10-2 to TRBJ2-5; possible D gene TRBD1, 6 bases. This CDR3 spans 12 amino acids. The V end lost 6 bases, the J end lost 3 bases, and 8 bases lay between the germline ends. Germline CDR1 WSHSY, CDR2 SAAADI. The CDR3 here is CASRGQKETQYF. DNA of the CDR3: TGCGCCAGCAGGGGACAAAAAGAGACCCAGTACTTC.

This clonotype was seen a handful of times. This chain links TRBV12-3 or TRBV12-4 with TRBJ2-1, with 8 bases aligning to TRBD2. CDR3 length: 15 amino acids. With 7 bases clipped from V and 1 base from J, the junction kept 6 bases outside the gene matches. CDR3 DNA: TGTGCCAGCACCTCACTAGCGGAGTCCTACAATGAGCAGTTCTTC. Protein product: CASTSLAESYNEQFF.

The DNA of the CDR3 is TGTGCCAGCAGTGAAAGGCAGGTATCCTACGAGCAGTACTTC. The encoded protein is CASSERQVSYEQYF. This rearrangement joins TRBV2 to TRBJ2-7; D uncertain. V gave up 2 bases and J gave up 1 base, with 9 bases separating them. The CDR3 covers 14 residues. Germline V gene sequence: CDR1 SNHLY, CDR2 FYNNEI.

In DNA form, the CDR3 reads TGCGCCAGCAGCCAAGAGGCAGGGGGCGTACAGCCCCAGCATTTT. It encodes CASSQEAGGVQPQHF. The chain recombines TRBV4-3 with TRBJ1-5; TRBD1 aligns across 8 bases. The germline V gene has CDR1 LGHNA and CDR2 YSLEER. The CDR3 loop spans 15 amino acids. The junction had 5 bases not matched to a gene; V was cut back by 0 bases and J by 7 bases.

The chain is built from TRBV28 and TRBJ2-1; D uncertain. Germline V gene data show CDR1 as MDHEN and CDR2 as SYDVKM. Trimming shortened V by 1 base and J by 9 bases, and 10 bases separated the two germline ends. The CDR3 totals 13 residues. CDR3 sequence reads: CASSLLIHGEQFF. The CDR3 DNA reads as TGTGCCAGCAGTTTATTGATCCACGGTGAGCAGTTCTTC.

The chain has TRBV7-8 and TRBJ2-2; D is unclear. Per the germline V gene, CDR1 is SGHVS and CDR2 is FQNEAQ. This CDR3 spans 15 amino acids. Trimming stripped 2 bases from V and 1 base from J, with 8 bases between. The CDR3 is CASSLLLLNTGELFF. The CDR3 DNA is TGTGCCAGCAGCTTACTTTTGCTGAACACCGGGGAGCTGTTTTTT.

The V gene is TRBV30, the J gene TRBJ2-7; unclear D gene. The ends were cut back, 4 bases at V and 3 bases at J, with 7 bases in the middle. This CDR3 has 11 amino acids. Germline V gene sequence: CDR1 GTSNPN, CDR2 SVGIG (reference sequence). The DNA for the CDR3 is TGTGCCTGGACTAGAAGCTACGAGCAGTACTTC. Translation gives CAWTRSYEQYF.

V is TRBV28 and J is TRBJ2-1; 9 nucleotides align to TRBD2. Per the germline V gene, CDR1 is MDHEN and CDR2 is SYDVKM. V lost 6 bases and J lost 7; bases outside the gene matches: 10. This CDR3 contains 15 residues. CDR3 sequence: CASRRLAEAPNEQFF. CDR3 DNA: TGTGCCAGCAGGCGACTAGCGGAGGCCCCGAATGAGCAGTTCTTC.

The chain is built from TRBV7-9 and TRBJ2-5; unclear D gene. The CDR3 runs 13 residues. Trimming cost V 2 bases and J 2 bases, with 6 bases left between them. Per the germline V gene, CDR1 is SEHNR and CDR2 is FQNEAQ (reference sequence). CDR3 DNA sequence: TGTGCCAGCAGCTTATCAGCGCAAGAGACCCAGTACTTC. It codes for CASSLSAQETQYF.

The rearrangement uses TRBV25-1 and TRBJ2-5; D may be TRBD1 (6 bases). V was shortened by 2 bases and J by 2 bases, with 9 bases between the two germline ends. The CDR3 is made up of 14 amino acids. Germline values: CDR1 MGHDK, CDR2 SYGVNS. CDR3 residues: CASSERTEQETQYF. Written as DNA, the CDR3 is TGTGCCAGCAGTGAAAGGACAGAACAAGAGACCCAGTACTTC.

This clonotype appeared a few times. The V call is TRBV29-1, the J call TRBJ2-5; TRBD2 matches 10 bases. This CDR3 is 15 amino acids long. After removal of 6 bases from V and 4 bases from J, the junction contained 11 bases not matched to a gene. CDR1 is SQVTM and CDR2 is ANQGSEA in the germline V gene. The DNA of the CDR3 is TGCAGCGTCCGGACTAGCGGAGGAAGGGGAGAGACCCAGTACTTC. Translating it yields CSVRTSGGRGETQYF.

This clonotype has more than one count but fewer than ten. The chain recombines TRBV2 with TRBJ2-2; maybe TRBD1 (6 bases). This CDR3 is built from 14 residues. The germline V gene encodes CDR1 SNHLY and CDR2 FYNNEI. The V and J ends lost 9 bases and 0 bases respectively, with 11 bases between them. Written as DNA, the CDR3 is TGTGCCAGGGCGACAGGAGCGAACACCGGGGAGCTGTTTTTT. Its translation is CARATGANTGELFF.

This clonotype was seen a few times. The rearrangement uses TRBV12-3 or TRBV12-4 and TRBJ2-7; D is unresolved. Trimming took 1 base from V and 5 from J, leaving 9 bases between them. The CDR3 runs 13 residues. The DNA of the CDR3 is TGTGCCAGCAGTTTAGTAGGGCAGGACGAGCAGTACTTC. Translated: CASSLVGQDEQYF.

The V gene is TRBV3-1, the J gene TRBJ2-5; weak D call: TRBD1 (5 bases). From germline, CDR1 is LGHDT and CDR2 YNNKEL (reference sequence). Between the trimmed V and J ends, which lost 3 bases and 4 bases, there was a span of 18 bases. This CDR3 spans 16 amino acids. The CDR3 nucleotides read TGTGCCAGCAGCCAGGGGATGGGTACAGGTATAGAGACCCAGTACTTC. Residues: CASSQGMGTGIETQYF.

CDR3: CSAWGLAREETQYF. The CDR3 DNA is TGCAGTGCTTGGGGACTAGCTCGGGAAGAGACCCAGTACTTC. The J gene is TRBJ2-5, the V gene TRBV20-1; 9 nucleotides line up with TRBD2. V trimming: 5 bases; J trimming: 3 bases; junction bases outside the gene matches: 7. This CDR3 comprises 14 residues. Germline CDR1 is DFQATT and CDR2 is SNEGSKA (reference sequence).

The rearrangement joins TRBV29-1 to TRBJ2-2, with TRBD1 identical over 7 bases. The CDR3 extends over 14 amino acids. J gave up 6 bases and V 7 bases, and 11 bases lay outside the gene matches. Germline V CDR1 and CDR2: SQVTM, ANQGSEA. The CDR3 region is CSGFSDRSPGELFF. Written as DNA, the CDR3 is TGCAGCGGCTTCTCGGACAGGTCTCCCGGGGAGCTGTTTTTT.

This rearrangement joins TRBV12-3 or TRBV12-4 to TRBJ2-1; 9 nucleotides agree with TRBD2. This CDR3 comprises 17 residues. V dropped 6 bases and J dropped 0; count of bases not matched to a gene: 9. The chain's CDR3 is CASRPLAGGPSYNEQFF. DNA for the CDR3: TGTGCCAGCAGGCCTCTGGCGGGAGGGCCCTCCTACAATGAGCAGTTCTTC.

This chain joins TRBV18 and TRBJ2-1, with a weak D call TRBD2 (5 bases). CDR1 is KGHSH, CDR2 LQKENI, per germline. The CDR3 contains 12 residues. The germline V and J ends were trimmed by 8 bases and 5 bases, with 10 bases remaining between them. The CDR3 spells CASPDGDNEQFF. CDR3 in DNA: TGTGCCAGCCCTGACGGGGACAATGAGCAGTTCTTC.

V and J are TRBV20-1 and TRBJ2-7, with TRBD2 as a possible D gene (6 bases). V dropped 3 bases and J dropped 3 bases, with 15 bases sitting between them. Germline V lookup: CDR1 DFQATT, CDR2 SNEGSKA (reference sequence). The length of the CDR3 is 14 residues. The CDR3 protein is CSASLGQGGYEQYF. CDR3 nucleotides: TGCAGTGCTAGTTTGGGGCAGGGAGGCTACGAGCAGTACTTC.